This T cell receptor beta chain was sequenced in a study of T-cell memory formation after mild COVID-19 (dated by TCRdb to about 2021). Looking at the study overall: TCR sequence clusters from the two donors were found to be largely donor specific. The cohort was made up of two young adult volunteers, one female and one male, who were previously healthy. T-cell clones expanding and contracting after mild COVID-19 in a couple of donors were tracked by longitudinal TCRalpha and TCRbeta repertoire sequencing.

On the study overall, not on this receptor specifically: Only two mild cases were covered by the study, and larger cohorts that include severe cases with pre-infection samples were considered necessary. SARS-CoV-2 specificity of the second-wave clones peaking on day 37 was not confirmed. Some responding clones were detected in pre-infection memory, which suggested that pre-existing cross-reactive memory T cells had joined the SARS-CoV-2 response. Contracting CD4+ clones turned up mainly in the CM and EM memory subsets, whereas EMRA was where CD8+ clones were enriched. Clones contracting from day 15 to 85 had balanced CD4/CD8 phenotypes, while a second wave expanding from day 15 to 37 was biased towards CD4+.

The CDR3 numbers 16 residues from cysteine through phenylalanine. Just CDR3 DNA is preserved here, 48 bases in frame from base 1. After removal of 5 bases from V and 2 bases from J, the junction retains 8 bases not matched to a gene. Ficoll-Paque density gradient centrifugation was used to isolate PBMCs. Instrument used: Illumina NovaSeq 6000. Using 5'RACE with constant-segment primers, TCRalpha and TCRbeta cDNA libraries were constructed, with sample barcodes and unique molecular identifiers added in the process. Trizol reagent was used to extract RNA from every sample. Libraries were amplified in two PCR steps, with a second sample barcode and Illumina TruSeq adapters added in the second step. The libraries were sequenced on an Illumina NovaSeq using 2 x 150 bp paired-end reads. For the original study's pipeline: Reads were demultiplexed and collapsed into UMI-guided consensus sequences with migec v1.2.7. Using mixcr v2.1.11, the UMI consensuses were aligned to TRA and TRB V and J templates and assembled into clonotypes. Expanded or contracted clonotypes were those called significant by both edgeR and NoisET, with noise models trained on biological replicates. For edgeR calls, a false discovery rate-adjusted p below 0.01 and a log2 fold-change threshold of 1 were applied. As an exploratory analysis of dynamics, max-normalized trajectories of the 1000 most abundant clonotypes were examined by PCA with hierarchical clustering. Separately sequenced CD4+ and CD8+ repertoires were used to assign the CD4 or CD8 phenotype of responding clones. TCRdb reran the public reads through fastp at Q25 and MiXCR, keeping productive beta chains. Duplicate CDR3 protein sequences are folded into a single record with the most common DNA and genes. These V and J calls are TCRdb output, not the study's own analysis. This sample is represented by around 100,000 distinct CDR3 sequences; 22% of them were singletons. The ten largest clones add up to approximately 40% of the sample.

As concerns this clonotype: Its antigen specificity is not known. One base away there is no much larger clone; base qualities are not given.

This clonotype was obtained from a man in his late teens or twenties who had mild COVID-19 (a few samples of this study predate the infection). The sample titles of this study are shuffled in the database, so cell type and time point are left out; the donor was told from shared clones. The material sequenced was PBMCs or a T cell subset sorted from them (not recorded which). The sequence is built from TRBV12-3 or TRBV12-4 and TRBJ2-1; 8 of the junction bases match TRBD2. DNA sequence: TGTGCCAGCAGTACGGGGGGGAGGGCTGCCTACAATGAGCAGTTCTTC. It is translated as CASSTGGRAAYNEQFF.